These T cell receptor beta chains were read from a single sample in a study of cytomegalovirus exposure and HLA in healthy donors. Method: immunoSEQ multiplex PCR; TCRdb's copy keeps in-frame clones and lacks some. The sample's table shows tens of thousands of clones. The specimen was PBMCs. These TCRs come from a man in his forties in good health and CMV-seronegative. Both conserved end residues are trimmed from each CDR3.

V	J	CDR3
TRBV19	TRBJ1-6	ASSPGLLNSPLH
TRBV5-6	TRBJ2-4	ASSRPDRGENIQY
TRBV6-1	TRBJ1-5	ASRSGRGSNQPQH
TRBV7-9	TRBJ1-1	ASSPGTANTEAF
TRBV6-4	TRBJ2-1	ASSSGQETFNEQF
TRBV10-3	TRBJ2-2	ASNEADTGELF
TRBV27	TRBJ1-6	ASSQREGGSYNSPLH
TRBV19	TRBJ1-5	ASSMPARVGQPQH
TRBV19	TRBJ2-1	ASSATSGGFIEQF
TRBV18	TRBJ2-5	ASSPRHLQETQY
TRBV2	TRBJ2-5	ASSGSEAQY
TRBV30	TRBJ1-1	AWSPWDRNEAF
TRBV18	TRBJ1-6	ASSPLTSGENSPLH
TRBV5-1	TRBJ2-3	ASSLAGTEALTDTQY
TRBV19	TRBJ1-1	ASSASPRGNTEAF
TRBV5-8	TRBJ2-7	ASSLWGVEQY
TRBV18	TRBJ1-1	ASSPSKEGTEAF
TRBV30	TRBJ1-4	AWSQGASLSGGDEKLF
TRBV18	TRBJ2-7	ASSPTTGHYEQY
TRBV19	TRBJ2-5	ASSPLGAGGTQY
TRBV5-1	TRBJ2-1	ASSLGGGGAYNEQF
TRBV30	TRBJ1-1	AWKLRGNTEAF
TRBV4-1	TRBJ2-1	ASSPLAGGQGNEQF
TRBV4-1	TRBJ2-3	ASSQGGGTDTQY
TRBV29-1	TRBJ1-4	SVGDRVDEKLF
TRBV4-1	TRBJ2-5	ASSAGFGGAPRETQY
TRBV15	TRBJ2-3	ATSRQGEPTDTQY
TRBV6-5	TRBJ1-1	ASSSTLWGGEEAF
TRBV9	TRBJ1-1	ASSVDGGQGGTEAF
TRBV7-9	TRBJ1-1	ASRSTGALTEAF
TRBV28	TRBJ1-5	ASNGVIEGNQPQH
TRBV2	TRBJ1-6	ASLLPGIAGSPLH
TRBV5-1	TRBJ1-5	ASSLDGVGNQPQH
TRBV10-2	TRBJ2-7	ASSESTASYEQY
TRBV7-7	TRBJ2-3	ASSLGNGGDTQY
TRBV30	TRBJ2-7	AWDRAGVQY
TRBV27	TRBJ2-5	ASSQGRLAGGETQY
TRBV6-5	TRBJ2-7	ASSYSDRGSYEQY
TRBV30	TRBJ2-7	AWTTGEPYEQY
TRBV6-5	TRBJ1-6	ASSYVPGRTNSPLH
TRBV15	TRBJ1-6	ATSNRLETGGSPLH
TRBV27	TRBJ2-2	ASSGQGAATGELF
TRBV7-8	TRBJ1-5	ASSSGTGQDNQPQH
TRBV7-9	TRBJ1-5	ASSSGQGAHQPQH
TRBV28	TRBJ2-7	ASSSSRFGTGGYEQY
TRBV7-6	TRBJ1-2	ASSFGQGAYGYT
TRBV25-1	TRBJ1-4	ASSTRTGDGKLF
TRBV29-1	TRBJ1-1	SVVRRGTEAF